Each of the 15 T cell receptor beta chains below was sequenced from the same sample in a study of blood T cell repertoires in COVID-19. Profiling relied on immunoSEQ multiplex PCR, and the TCRdb table lists in-frame clones only, not all of them. This sample has 250,000 to 350,000 clones, with around 89% found just once. Material for sequencing was peripheral blood. The source is a young man with acute or convalescent COVID-19.

DNA of the CDR3: TGTGCCAGTAGTGACAGGGGGCTCGGAAACACCATATATTTT. It codes for CASSDRGLGNTIYF. This sequence joins TRBV19 and TRBJ1-3; TRBD1 agrees at 10 bases. Germline V gene lookup returns CDR1 LNHDA and CDR2 SQIVND (reference sequence). Trimming removed 5 bases from V and 4 bases from J; junction bases left unmatched: 2. This CDR3 has 14 residues.

The chain links TRBV28 to TRBJ1-6; possibly TRBD1 for D (6 bases). Germline V gene sequence: CDR1 MDHEN, CDR2 SYDVKM. This CDR3 contains 19 residues. V was pared by 2 bases and J by 2 bases, with 19 bases between. CDR3 region: CASSLTGSTELAYNSPLHF. CDR3 DNA: TGTGCCAGCAGTTTAACAGGGTCTACTGAATTAGCCTATAATTCACCCCTCCACTTT.

The genes are TRBV18 and TRBJ1-4; 7 bases line up with TRBD1. Germline-derived CDR1 and CDR2 are KGHSH and LQKENI. This CDR3 comprises 13 residues. J gave up 2 bases and V 10 bases, and 4 bases lay outside the gene matches. CDR3 region: CAKPGQTNEKLFF. The CDR3 coding sequence is TGTGCCAAACCGGGACAGACTAATGAAAAACTGTTTTTT.

J is TRBJ2-2 and V is TRBV5-1; a weak D match, TRBD2 (6 bases). Between the trimmed V and J ends, which lost 3 bases and 7 bases, there was a span of 16 bases. There are 15 residues in the CDR3. The germline CDR1 and CDR2 sequences are SGHRS and YFSETQ. CDR3 sequence reads: CASSSGHAGSGELFF. The CDR3 DNA is TGCGCCAGCAGCTCTGGACACGCGGGGAGCGGGGAGCTGTTTTTT.

V and J are TRBV27 and TRBJ2-7; weak D call: TRBD1 (6 bases). Germline V gene sequence: CDR1 MNHEY, CDR2 SMNVEV (reference sequence). Trimming stripped 6 bases from V and 3 bases from J, with 18 bases between. The CDR3 length is 15 residues. As DNA, the CDR3 is TGTGCCAGCAGACTACAGGGTAGTGCCAACTACGAGCAGTACTTC. Encoded protein: CASRLQGSANYEQYF.

J is TRBJ1-3 and V is TRBV30; D is possibly TRBD1 (6 bases). CDR3 length: 16 residues. Germline CDR1 reads GTSNPN; CDR2 reads SVGIG (reference sequence). Trimming cost V 1 base and J 0 bases, with 13 bases left between them. CDR3 in amino acids: CAWSAPGTNSGNTIYF. The CDR3 region has the DNA TGTGCCTGGAGTGCGCCAGGGACAAACTCTGGAAACACCATATATTTT.

The V call is TRBV27, the J call TRBJ2-1; 10 bases align to TRBD2. This CDR3 is 15 amino acids long. CDR1 is MNHEY and CDR2 is SMNVEV in the germline V gene (reference sequence). V lost 2 bases and J lost 6; bases outside the gene matches: 4. In nucleotides, the CDR3 is TGTGCCAGCAGTTTAGTCTTAGCGGGGGGCAATGAGCAGTTCTTC. Translating it yields CASSLVLAGGNEQFF.

The chain is built from TRBV19 and TRBJ2-7, with TRBD2 matching over 9 bases. The V segment lost 1 base and the J segment 7 bases; nucleotides outside the gene matches: 8. The V gene's germline CDR1 is LNHDA and CDR2 SQIVND (reference sequence). This CDR3 is built from 15 residues. Here the CDR3 DNA reads TGTGCCAGTAGTATAGCAGCGGGACTAGCTAAGGAGCAGTACTTC. Residues: CASSIAAGLAKEQYF.

J is TRBJ1-5 and V is TRBV28; D is unresolved. CDR3 length: 12 amino acids. V was pared by 2 bases and J by 11 bases, with 10 bases between. The germline gives CDR1 MDHEN, CDR2 SYDVKM. CDR3 DNA: TGTGCCAGCAGTTTACAGGCGAACGCCCAGCATTTT. It codes for CASSLQANAQHF.

V gene TRBV6-5 combines with J gene TRBJ2-3; TRBD1 agrees at 11 bases. CDR1 is MNHEY, CDR2 SVGAGI, per germline. After removal of 6 bases from V and 5 bases from J, the junction contained 7 bases not matched to a gene. The CDR3 is 15 residues long. The CDR3 sequence: CASRSDRGRIDTQYF. The CDR3 DNA follows: TGTGCCAGCAGGTCGGACAGGGGGCGGATAGATACGCAGTATTTT.

This chain connects TRBV3-1 (or the pseudogene TRBV3-2) to TRBJ2-7, with a possible D match to TRBD1 (5 bases). The CDR3 has 13 residues. Trimming removed 2 bases from V and 1 base from J, with 6 bases in between. Germline V lookup: CDR1 LGHDT, CDR2 YNNKEL (reference sequence). The CDR3 DNA reads as TGTGCCAGCAGCCAACAGGGATCCTACGAGCAGTACTTC. The encoded protein is CASSQQGSYEQYF.

This chain links TRBV4-1 with TRBJ2-7; 11 bases align to TRBD2. From germline, CDR1 is MGHRA and CDR2 YSYEKL. V shed 0 bases and J 4 bases; nucleotides not matched to a gene: 5. The CDR3 runs 16 residues. CDR3 sequence: CASSQEASGRMYEQYF. CDR3 sequence (DNA): TGCGCCAGCAGCCAAGAGGCTAGCGGGAGGATGTACGAGCAGTACTTC.

The rearrangement uses TRBV13 and TRBJ1-2; TRBD1 matches at 7 bases. V lost 0 bases, J lost 4 bases, and 5 bases stayed unmatched. The germline CDR1 and CDR2 sequences are PRHDT and FYEKMQ (reference sequence). This CDR3 has 15 amino acids. CDR3 protein: CASSLGAGGTYGYTF. DNA of the CDR3: TGTGCCAGCAGCTTAGGGGCAGGGGGGACCTATGGCTACACCTTC.

The chain has TRBV5-4 and TRBJ1-6; perhaps TRBD1 as D (5 bases). Trimming removed 2 bases at V and 3 bases at J, with 18 bases between. The CDR3 covers 18 residues. CDR1 and CDR2 from the germline V gene are SGHNT and YYREEE (reference sequence). The CDR3 loop is CASSFGVSGPNYNSPLHF. In nucleotides, the CDR3 is TGTGCCAGCAGCTTTGGGGTGTCAGGGCCAAACTATAATTCACCCCTCCACTTT.

This chain connects TRBV28 to TRBJ2-7, with D tentatively TRBD2 (5 bases). V lost 7 bases to trimming and J lost 4 bases, with 8 bases between them. The CDR3 spans 11 residues. Per germline, CDR1 MDHEN and CDR2 SYDVKM. DNA of the CDR3: TGTGCCAGCATTTCGGGGTACGAGCAGTACTTC. It codes for CASISGYEQYF.